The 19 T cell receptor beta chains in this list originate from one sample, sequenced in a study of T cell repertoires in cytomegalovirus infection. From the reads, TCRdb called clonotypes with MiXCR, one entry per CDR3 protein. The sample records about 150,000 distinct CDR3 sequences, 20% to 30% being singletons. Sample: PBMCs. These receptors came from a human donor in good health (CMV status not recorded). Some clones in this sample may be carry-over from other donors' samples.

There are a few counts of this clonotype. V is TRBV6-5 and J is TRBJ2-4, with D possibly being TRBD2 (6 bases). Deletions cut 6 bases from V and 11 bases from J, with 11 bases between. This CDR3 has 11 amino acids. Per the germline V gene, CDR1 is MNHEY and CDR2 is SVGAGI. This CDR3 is CASRMRDLQYF. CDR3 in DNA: TGTGCCAGCAGGATGCGGGACCTTCAGTACTTC.

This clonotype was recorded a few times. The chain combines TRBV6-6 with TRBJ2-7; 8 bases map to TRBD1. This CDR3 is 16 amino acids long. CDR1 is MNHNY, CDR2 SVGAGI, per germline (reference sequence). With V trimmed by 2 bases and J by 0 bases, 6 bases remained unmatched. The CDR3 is CASSYPGQGFSYEQYF. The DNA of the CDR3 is TGTGCCAGCAGTTACCCAGGACAGGGCTTCTCCTACGAGCAGTACTTC.

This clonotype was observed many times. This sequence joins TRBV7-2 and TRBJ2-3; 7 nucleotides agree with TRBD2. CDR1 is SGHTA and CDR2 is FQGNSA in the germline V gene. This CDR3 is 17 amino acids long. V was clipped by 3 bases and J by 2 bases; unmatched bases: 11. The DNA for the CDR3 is TGTGCCAGCAGCTTGGGTCTAGTCGGGAGGCTCACAGATACGCAGTATTTT. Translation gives CASSLGLVGRLTDTQYF.

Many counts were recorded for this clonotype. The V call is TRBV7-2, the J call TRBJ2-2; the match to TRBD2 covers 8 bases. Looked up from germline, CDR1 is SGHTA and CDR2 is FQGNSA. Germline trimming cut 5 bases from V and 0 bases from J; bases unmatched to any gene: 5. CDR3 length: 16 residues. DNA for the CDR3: TGTGCCAGCAGCCTCATTAGCGGGGCGAACACCGGGGAGCTGTTTTTT. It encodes CASSLISGANTGELFF.

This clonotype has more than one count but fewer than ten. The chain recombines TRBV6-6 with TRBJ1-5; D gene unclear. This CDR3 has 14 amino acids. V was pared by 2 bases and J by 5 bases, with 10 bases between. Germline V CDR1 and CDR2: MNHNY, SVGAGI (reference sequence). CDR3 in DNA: TGTGCCAGCAGTTACATAGGGAAGGATCAGCCCCAGCATTTT. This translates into CASSYIGKDQPQHF.

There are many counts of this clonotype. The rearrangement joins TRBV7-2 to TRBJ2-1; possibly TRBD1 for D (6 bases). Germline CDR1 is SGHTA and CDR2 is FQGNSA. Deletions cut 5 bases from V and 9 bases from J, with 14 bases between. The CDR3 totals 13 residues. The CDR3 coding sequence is TGTGCCAGCAGCGTCGGGACATTCACTGAGCAGTTCTTC. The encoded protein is CASSVGTFTEQFF.

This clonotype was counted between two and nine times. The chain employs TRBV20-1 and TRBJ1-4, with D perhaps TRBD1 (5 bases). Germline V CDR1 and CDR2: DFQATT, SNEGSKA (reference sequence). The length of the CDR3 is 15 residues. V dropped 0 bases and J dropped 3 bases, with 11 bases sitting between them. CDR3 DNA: TGCAGTGCTAGAGATCCCCGGGACTCTAATGAAAAACTGTTTTTT. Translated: CSARDPRDSNEKLFF.

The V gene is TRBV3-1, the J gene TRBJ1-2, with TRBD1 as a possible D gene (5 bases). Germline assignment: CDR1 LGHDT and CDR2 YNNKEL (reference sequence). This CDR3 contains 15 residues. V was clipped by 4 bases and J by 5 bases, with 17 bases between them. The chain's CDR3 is CASSPEGDGSYGYTF. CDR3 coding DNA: TGTGCCAGCAGCCCCGAAGGGGACGGATCGTATGGCTACACCTTC. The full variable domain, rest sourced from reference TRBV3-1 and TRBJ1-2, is DTAVSQTPKYLVTQMGNDKSIKCEQNLGHDTMYWYKQDSKKFLKIMFSYNNKELIINETVPNRFSPKSPDKAHLNLHINSLELGDSAVYFCASSPEGDGSYGYTFGSGTRLTVV.

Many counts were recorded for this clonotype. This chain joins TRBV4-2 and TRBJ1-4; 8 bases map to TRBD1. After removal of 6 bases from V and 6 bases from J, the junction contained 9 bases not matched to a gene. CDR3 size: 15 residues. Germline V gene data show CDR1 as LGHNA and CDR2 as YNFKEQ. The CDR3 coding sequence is TGTGCCAGCAGTTCGTCACAGGGGGGTGATGAAAAACTGTTTTTT. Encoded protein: CASSSSQGGDEKLFF.

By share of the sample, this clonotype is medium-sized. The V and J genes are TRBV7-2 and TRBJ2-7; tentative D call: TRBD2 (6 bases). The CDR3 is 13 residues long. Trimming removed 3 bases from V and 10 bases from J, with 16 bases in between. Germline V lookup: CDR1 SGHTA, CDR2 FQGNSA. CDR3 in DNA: TGTGCCAGCAGCTTCCCCTCCACTAGCAGTCAGTACTTC. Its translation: CASSFPSTSSQYF.

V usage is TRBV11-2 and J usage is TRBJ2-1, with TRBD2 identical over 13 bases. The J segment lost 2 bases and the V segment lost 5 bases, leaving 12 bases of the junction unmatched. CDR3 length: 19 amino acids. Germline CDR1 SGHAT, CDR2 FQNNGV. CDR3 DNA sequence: TGTGCCAGCAGCAGTTTTGGGACTAGCGGGAACAGTGCCTACAATGAGCAGTTCTTC. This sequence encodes CASSSFGTSGNSAYNEQFF. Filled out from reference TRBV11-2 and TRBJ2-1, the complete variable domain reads EAGVAQSPRYKIIEKRQSVAFWCNPISGHATLYWYQQILGQGPKLLIQFQNNGVVDDSQLPKDRFSAERLKGVDSTLKIQPAKLEDSAVYLCASSSFGTSGNSAYNEQFFGPGTRLTVL.

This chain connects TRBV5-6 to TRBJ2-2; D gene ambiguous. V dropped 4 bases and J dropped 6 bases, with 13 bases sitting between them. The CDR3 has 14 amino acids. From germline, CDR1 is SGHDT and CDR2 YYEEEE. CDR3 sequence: CASSPIGRSGELFF. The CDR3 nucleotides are TGTGCCAGCAGCCCGATCGGGCGGTCCGGGGAGCTGTTTTTT.

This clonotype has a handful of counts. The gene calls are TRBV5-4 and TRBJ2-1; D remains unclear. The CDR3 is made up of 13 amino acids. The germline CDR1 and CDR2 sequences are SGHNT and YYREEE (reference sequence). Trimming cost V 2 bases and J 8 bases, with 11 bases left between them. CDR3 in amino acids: CASSFFAIHEQFF. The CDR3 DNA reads TGTGCCAGCAGCTTCTTTGCCATCCATGAGCAGTTCTTC. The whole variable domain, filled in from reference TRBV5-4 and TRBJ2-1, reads ETGVTQSPTHLIKTRGQQVTLRCSSQSGHNTVSWYQQALGQGPQFIFQYYREEENGRGNFPPRFSGLQFPNYSSELNVNALELDDSALYLCASSFFAIHEQFFGPGTRLTVL.

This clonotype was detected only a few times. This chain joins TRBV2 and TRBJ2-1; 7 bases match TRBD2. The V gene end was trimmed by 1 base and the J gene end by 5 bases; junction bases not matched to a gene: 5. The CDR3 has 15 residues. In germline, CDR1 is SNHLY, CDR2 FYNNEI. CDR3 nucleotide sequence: TGTGCCAGCAGTGAAGGACTAGCAAGGGACAATGAGCAGTTCTTC. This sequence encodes CASSEGLARDNEQFF.

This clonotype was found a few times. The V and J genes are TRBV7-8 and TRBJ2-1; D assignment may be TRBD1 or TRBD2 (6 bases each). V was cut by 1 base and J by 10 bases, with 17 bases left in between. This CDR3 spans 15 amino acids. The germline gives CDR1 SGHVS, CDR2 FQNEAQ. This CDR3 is CASSLVAGGPGEQFF. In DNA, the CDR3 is TGTGCCAGCAGCTTAGTAGCTGGGGGGCCCGGCGAGCAGTTCTTC.

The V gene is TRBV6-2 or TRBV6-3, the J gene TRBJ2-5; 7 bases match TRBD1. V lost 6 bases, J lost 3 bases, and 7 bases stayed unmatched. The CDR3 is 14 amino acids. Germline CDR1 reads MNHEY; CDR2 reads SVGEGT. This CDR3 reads CASRRGRFEETQYF. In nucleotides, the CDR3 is TGTGCCAGCAGGAGGGGGCGATTTGAAGAGACCCAGTACTTC.

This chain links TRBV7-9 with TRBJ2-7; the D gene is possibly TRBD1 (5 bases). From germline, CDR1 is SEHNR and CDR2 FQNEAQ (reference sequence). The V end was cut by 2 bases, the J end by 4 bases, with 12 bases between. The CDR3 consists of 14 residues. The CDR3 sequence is CASSLTDQGYEQYF. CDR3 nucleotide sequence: TGTGCCAGCAGCTTAACGGATCAGGGTTACGAGCAGTACTTC.

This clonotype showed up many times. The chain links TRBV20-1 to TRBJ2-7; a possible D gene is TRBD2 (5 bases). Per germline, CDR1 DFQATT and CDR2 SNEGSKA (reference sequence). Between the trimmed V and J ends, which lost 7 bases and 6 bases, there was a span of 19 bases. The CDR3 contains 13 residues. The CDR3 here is CSGTRTSLLEQYF. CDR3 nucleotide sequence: TGCAGTGGAACAAGGACTTCCCTCCTCGAGCAGTACTTC.

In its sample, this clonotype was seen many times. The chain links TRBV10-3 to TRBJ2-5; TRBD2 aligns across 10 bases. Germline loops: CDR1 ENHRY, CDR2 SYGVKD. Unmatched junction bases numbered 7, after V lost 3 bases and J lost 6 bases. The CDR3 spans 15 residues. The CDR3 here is CAISDTSGEEQTQYF. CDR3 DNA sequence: TGTGCCATCAGTGACACTAGCGGGGAGGAGCAGACCCAGTACTTC.